This TCR beta chain stems from a study of cytomegalovirus exposure and HLA in healthy donors (TCRdb year 2017). Background for the entire study: In an earlier analysis of under 750 of the donors, roughly 300 Gb of sequence data and 90 million to 120 million unique TCR beta sequences from 150 million to 200 million T cells were reported. Genome-wide SNP genotypes for about 60% of the 666 donors were used in a later genetic analysis, which treated that subset as a discovery cohort. To decide whether each TCR beta V gene segment behaved as functional or pseudogenic, an earlier analysis of fewer than 750 of the donors relied on high-throughput TCR beta sequencing. Class I and class II HLA loci were covered by the typing at four-digit resolution. The number of donors typed differed by locus, with about 629-630 for A, B, C, DRB1 and DQB1, approximately 500 for DQA1, some 570 for DPA1, and over 400 for DPB1. Among the roughly 400 genotyped donors, approximately 82% belonged to the genetic ancestry cluster associated with self-reported Caucasian donors. The study used immunosequencing to profile the T cell repertoires of 666 subjects and linked those repertoires to cytomegalovirus serostatus. Donor age, sex, ethnicity and CMV serostatus were compiled alongside the repertoire data. In the later analysis, no new phenotypic data were used to find candidate immune exposures; instead, reliance was placed on TCR beta sequences and their occurrence across donors. Among a few hundred genotyped donors of the cohort, an average of roughly 240,000 unique TCR beta nucleotide sequences were sequenced per donor, approximately 20% of them non-productive. Every discovery cohort repertoire had been produced on one sequencing platform. In a later analysis, previously published TCR beta repertoires from 550 to 750 donors were re-analyzed and high-resolution HLA genotyping was added so that TCR occurrence patterns could be studied. An early release that covered roughly 600 HLA-typed donors contained about 290 gigabases of sequencing data and approximately 85 million unique TCR sequences. Besides the first cohort of roughly 640 subjects, a separate validation cohort made up of 120 different subjects was used. The aim of the study was to test whether cataloging public T cell receptors could identify signatures of past pathogen exposure. To predict cytomegalovirus infection status, the study brought together high-throughput TCR immunosequencing, statistical association of individual TCRs with disease status, and machine learning. A few DR-DQ haplotypes were treated as single units for association and clustering because of strong linkage in the cohort. Points the paper makes about the study in general: Compared with equally common non-associated chains, HLA-associated TCR beta chains in a later analysis were more clonally expanded and had lower generation probabilities. According to a later analysis, TCR association rates differed among HLA loci, with DRB1 alleles showing the most associated TCRs and HLA-C alleles showing the fewest. In a later genetic analysis, fewer N-insertions in productive TCRs were reported among donors in an Asian-associated ancestry cluster than the roughly 640-donor mean. V-gene and J-gene trimming of TCR beta chains was associated with a missense DCLRE1C variant in a later genetic analysis, and the association was replicated in an independent cohort. Assigning TCR associations to individual alleles was difficult when HLA alleles, especially DR and DQ, strongly co-occurred. Most TCR sequences were observed very rarely across donors, whereas some public TCRs were present in many individuals. Because counts were too low, more than 15 rarely observed V segments, including chromosome 9 orphons, were excluded from the earlier analysis of some 540 of the donors. Presence/absence analyses assumed roughly uniform sequencing depth across donors, an assumption that may not hold. A cluster of highly shared sequence variants was judged likely to be a technical artifact of the sequencing pipeline. Because HLA typing was missing for some donors at each locus, association tests included only the typed subset. Linkage disequilibrium might explain the correlated functional status among segregating V segments, but an unknown experimental factor could not be excluded. Immune exposure information for the cohort was limited to CMV serostatus. A total of roughly 160 TCR beta chains were listed by the study as associated with cytomegalovirus. Because the 87-base-pair reads could not distinguish some IMGT-functional V segments, including TRBV6-2 and TRBV6-3, those segments were excluded. Cytomegalovirus status was reported to be diagnosed by the classifier with high specificity and sensitivity in both the original and validation cohorts. It was suggested by the authors that the approach could potentially be generalized to other disease states and immunological phenotypes. In a later analysis, most CMV-associated TCR beta chains were found to appear HLA-restricted, with HLA associations seemingly driven largely by CMV exposure. At a false discovery rate of 0.05, a later analysis linked fewer than 20,000 TCR beta sequences to specific HLA alleles. A later analysis reported that several top co-occurrence clusters appeared linked to parvovirus B19, influenza, CMV and Epstein-Barr virus. Broadly in line with IMGT annotations, most TCR beta V segments showed up in productive rearrangements about 87% or about 30% of the time in an earlier analysis of 450 to 600 of the donors. A further reported finding was that TCR beta sequences accurately predicted the HLA-A and HLA-B alleles for most subjects in the first cohort. Only TCR beta chains were sequenced in this cohort, and the absence of alpha or paired-chain data limited detectable features. In vitro tests confirmed that a few of the cytomegalovirus-associated TCR beta chains recognize cytomegalovirus antigens.

The cohort consisted of 650 to 850 healthy bone marrow donors. At the time of sampling, all cohort members were nominally healthy, though unrecorded immune exposures were likely present. The donor was CMV seronegative and belonged to the group of roughly 330 seronegative cohort members. Every donor gave a peripheral blood sample, and the peripheral blood mononuclear cells from that sample were used for TCR beta sequencing. The Qiagen DNeasy Blood Extraction Kit was used to extract genomic DNA from the blood cell samples. About this clone itself: Its antigen has not been determined.

As encoded in the germline V gene (reference sequence), CDR1 is SGHNT while CDR2 is YYREEE. Its CDR3 holds 13 amino acids, cysteine through phenylalanine. Solely the CDR3 DNA is kept, with 39 bases framed from the first base. Trimming takes 4 bases from V and 9 bases from J, and the germline ends sit 14 bases apart. The library came from the immunoSEQ multiplex PCR assay. For the multiplex PCR, a mixture combining 60 forward primers for TCR Vbeta segments and 13 reverse primers for TCR Jbeta segments was used. The CDR3 region of rearranged TCR beta genes was amplified from genomic DNA with a multiplex PCR assay. On the Illumina HiSeq System, the amplified TCR beta libraries were sequenced as 87-base-pair reads. The study's processing was this. A later analysis tallied 75 million to 85 million unique TCR beta chains across the roughly 610 repertoires, and around 12 million of those chains were shared by two or more donors. Raw reads were error-corrected and collapsed into unique sequences by a nearest-neighbor algorithm in which closely related sequences were merged to remove PCR and sequencing errors. To assign V, D and J gene segments, CDR3 sequences were aligned to IMGT reference sequences. For a sequence to be retained, at least a six-nucleotide match to both a V gene segment and a J gene segment was required. A rearrangement counted as productive if the CDR3 had no stop codons and remained in frame with V and J, and every other rearrangement counted as non-productive. CDR3 was defined according to IMGT convention as the region running from the second conserved V-encoded cysteine to the conserved J-encoded phenylalanine. Sequences without an unambiguous match to a single V gene segment were excluded from the earlier analysis of 500 to 700 of the donors. In an earlier analysis of 450 to 700 of the donors, V segments were called functional above 56.7% productive rearrangements and were called segregating when the between-donor standard deviation exceeded 5%. A statistical classification framework was built for diagnosing cytomegalovirus status from the catalog of TCR beta chain sequences. In a later analysis, V and J genes were assigned by comparing TCR nucleotide sequences against IMGT/GENE-DB human TR gene sequences. In a later analysis, CDR3 sequences and most-parsimonious VDJ recombination scenarios were assigned using the TCRdist pipeline. In a later analysis, each TCR beta chain was defined by its CDR3 amino acid sequence together with its V-gene family, and reads without a unique V-gene family were excluded. A later analysis removed 592 highly shared, low-generation-probability nucleotide sequences to deal with suspected cross-contamination and a sequencing artifact. In a later analysis, a clonal expansion index was calculated for each public chain from normalized within-repertoire ranks of inferred template counts. In a later analysis, generation probabilities were computed using a VDJ recombination model fitted to out-of-frame rearrangements, and the results were checked against IGoR. A later analysis scored TCR-TCR, TCR-HLA and TCR-CMV co-occurrence with hypergeometric tests, applying a repertoire-size bias correction to TCR pairs. False discovery rates were estimated in a later analysis by permuting HLA or CMV assignments 20 times. In a later analysis, co-occurring TCRs were grouped using DBSCAN, and TCRdist sequence similarity was added for clustering within HLA-allele-positive subsets. Repertoires with fewer than 30,000 or more than 120,000 public chains, plus five repertoires with anomalous nucleotide sharing, were excluded from co-occurrence clustering. The immuneACCESS repertoire file appears here via TCRdb, limited to in-frame rearrangements. These files lack a portion of the clones; in checked studies, under half of the deficit traces to unresolved V genes, and the cause of the others is not known. From that table come the V and J calls and clone size; the DNA was used to work out D and trimming. The table of this sample itemizes approximately 140,000 clones. The top ten clonotypes cover under 2% of the sample.

This receptor was obtained from a woman in her forties or fifties in good health and CMV-seronegative. The sequence is built from TRBV5-4 and TRBJ2-1; the D gene is unclear. The sequenced sample consisted of PBMCs. The CDR3 reads CASSHLAVGEQFF. The DNA sequence is TGTGCCAGCAGCCATCTCGCGGTTGGTGAGCAGTTCTTC. The full variable domain, with segments outside the CDR3 supplied by the reference TRBV5-4 and TRBJ2-1 proteins, appears as ETGVTQSPTHLIKTRGQQVTLRCSSQSGHNTVSWYQQALGQGPQFIFQYYREEENGRGNFPPRFSGLQFPNYSSELNVNALELDDSALYLCASSHLAVGEQFFGPGTRLTVL.